This T cell receptor beta chain was sequenced during a study of T cells in Graves' hyperthyroidism and ophthalmopathy. Across 18 months, stable Graves' hyperthyroidism was marked by no progression to ophthalmopathy. Study conclusions and caveats: Stable hyperthyroidism and ophthalmopathy were separated using 13 V-J signatures.

What was amplified from RNA transcripts were TCR beta CDR3 regions. First-round RT-PCR targeting the TCR CDR3 was performed with the HTBI primer set. Using its own MiXCR run on the multiplex PCR reads, TCRdb lists one record per CDR3 protein. Of hundreds of thousands of distinct CDR3 sequences in the sample, 38% were seen once. CDR1 and CDR2 (germline): LNHNV, YYDKDF (reference sequence). Trimming stripped 1 base from V and 14 bases from J, with 11 bases between. This CDR3 contains 12 residues. Of note for this clonotype: What it binds is not known.

Source material: blood. This TCR was recovered from a man aged 18-30 years with Graves' hyperthyroidism. The rearrangement links TRBV15 to TRBJ1-4, with TRBD1 as a possible D gene (5 bases). The CDR3 loop reads CATSRAGGVLFF. CDR3 DNA: TGTGCCACCAGCAGAGCCGGGGGGGTGCTGTTTTTT.